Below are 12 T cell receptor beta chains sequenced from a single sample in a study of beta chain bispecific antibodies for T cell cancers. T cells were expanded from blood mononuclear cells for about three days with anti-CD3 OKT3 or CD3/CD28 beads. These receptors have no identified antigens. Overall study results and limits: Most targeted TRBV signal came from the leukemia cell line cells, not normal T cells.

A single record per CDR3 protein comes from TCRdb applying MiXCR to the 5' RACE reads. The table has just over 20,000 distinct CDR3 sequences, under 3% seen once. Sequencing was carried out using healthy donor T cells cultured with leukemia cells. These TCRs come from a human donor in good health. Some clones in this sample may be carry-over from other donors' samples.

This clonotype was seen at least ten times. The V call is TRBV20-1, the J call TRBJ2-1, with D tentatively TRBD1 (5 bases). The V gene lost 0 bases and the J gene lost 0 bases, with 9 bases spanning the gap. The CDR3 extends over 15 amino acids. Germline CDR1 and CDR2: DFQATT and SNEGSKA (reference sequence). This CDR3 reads CSARDTGSSYNEQFF. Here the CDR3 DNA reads TGCAGTGCTAGAGACACAGGAAGCTCCTACAATGAGCAGTTCTTC.

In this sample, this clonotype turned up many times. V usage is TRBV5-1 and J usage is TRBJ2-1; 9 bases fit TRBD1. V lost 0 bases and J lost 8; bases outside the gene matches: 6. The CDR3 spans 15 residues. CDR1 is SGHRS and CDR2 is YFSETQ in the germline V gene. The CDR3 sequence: CASSLGQGDFDEQFF. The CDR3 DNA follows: TGCGCCAGCAGCTTGGGACAGGGGGATTTTGATGAGCAGTTCTTC.

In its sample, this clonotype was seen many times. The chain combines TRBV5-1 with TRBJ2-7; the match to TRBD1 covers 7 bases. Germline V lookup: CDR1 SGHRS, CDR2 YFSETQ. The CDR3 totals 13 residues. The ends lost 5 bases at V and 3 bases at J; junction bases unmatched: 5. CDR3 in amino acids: CASRTGTDYEQYF. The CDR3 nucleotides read TGCGCCAGCAGGACCGGGACAGACTACGAGCAGTACTTC.

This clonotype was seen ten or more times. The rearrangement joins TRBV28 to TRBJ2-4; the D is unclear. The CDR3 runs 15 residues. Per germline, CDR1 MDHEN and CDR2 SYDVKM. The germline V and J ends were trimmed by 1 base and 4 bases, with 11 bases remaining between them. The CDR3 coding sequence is TGTGCCAGCAGTTTATTCGGTTCTGCGAAAAACATTCAGTACTTC. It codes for CASSLFGSAKNIQYF.

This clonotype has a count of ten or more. CDR3 in amino acids: CASGLTPGTATYNSPLHF. CDR3 sequence (DNA): TGTGCTAGTGGTTTGACCCCCGGGACAGCGACCTATAATTCACCCCTCCACTTT. The chain uses TRBV12-5 and TRBJ1-6; 7 bases map to TRBD1. This CDR3 is 18 amino acids long. The germline V gene encodes CDR1 LGHNT and CDR2 FRNRAP. With V trimmed by 2 bases and J by 2 bases, 9 bases remained unmatched.

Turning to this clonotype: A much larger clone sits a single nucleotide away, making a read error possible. Here the CDR3 reads CASSQEVLFF. The DNA of the CDR3 is TGTGCCAGCAGCCAAGAAGTGCTGTTTTTT. V and J are TRBV3-1 and TRBJ2-2; no clear D gene. CDR1 and CDR2 from the germline V gene are LGHDT and YNNKEL (reference sequence). V lost 0 bases to trimming and J lost 13 bases, with 3 bases between them. There are 10 residues in the CDR3.

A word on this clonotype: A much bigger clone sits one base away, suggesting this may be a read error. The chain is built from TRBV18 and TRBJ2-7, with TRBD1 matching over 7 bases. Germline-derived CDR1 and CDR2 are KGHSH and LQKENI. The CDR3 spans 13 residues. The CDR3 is CASSGTENYDQYF. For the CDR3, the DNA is TGTGCCAGCTCCGGGACAGAAAACTACGATCAGTACTTC.

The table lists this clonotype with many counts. The CDR3 protein is CASSLAQMRNTEAFF. CDR3 coding DNA: TGCGCCAGCAGCCTCGCCCAAATGAGGAACACTGAAGCTTTCTTT. J is TRBJ1-1 and V is TRBV5-1, with unresolved D. CDR1 is SGHRS, CDR2 YFSETQ, per germline. Trimming cost V 4 bases and J 1 base, with 14 bases left between them. This CDR3 spans 15 amino acids.

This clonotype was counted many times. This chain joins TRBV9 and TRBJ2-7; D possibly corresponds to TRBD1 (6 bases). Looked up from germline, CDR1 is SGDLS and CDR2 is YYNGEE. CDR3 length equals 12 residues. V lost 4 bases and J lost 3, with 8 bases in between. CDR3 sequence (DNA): TGTGCCAGCAGCTCGGACAGCTACGAGCAGTACTTC. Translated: CASSSDSYEQYF.

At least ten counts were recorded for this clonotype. The CDR3 reads CASSLVRGAREQFF. The CDR3 coding sequence is TGCGCCAGCAGCTTAGTCAGGGGGGCCCGGGAGCAGTTCTTC. This rearrangement joins TRBV5-1 to TRBJ2-1, with D possibly matching TRBD1 (7 bases). The CDR3 length is 14 residues. Per germline, CDR1 SGHRS and CDR2 YFSETQ. Trimming pared 2 bases from V and 10 bases from J, leaving 16 bases between.

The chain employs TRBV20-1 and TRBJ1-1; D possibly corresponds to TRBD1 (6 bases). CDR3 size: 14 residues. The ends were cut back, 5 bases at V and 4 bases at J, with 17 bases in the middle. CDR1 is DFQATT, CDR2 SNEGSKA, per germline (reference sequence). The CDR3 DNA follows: TGCAGTGCTGATCACGAACACAGGGTCACTGAAGCTTTCTTT. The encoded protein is CSADHEHRVTEAFF.

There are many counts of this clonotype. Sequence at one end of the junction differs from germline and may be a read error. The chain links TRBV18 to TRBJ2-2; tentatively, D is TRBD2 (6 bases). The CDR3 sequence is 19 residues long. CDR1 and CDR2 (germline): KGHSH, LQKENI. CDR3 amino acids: CASSLLEGISGGDTGELFF. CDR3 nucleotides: TGCGCCAGCTCACTCTTGGAGGGGATATCAGGAGGAGACACCGGGGAGCTGTTTTTT. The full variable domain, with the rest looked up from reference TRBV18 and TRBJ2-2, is NAGVMQNPRHLVRRRGQEARLRCSPMKGHSHVYWYRQLPEEGLKFMVYLQKENIIDESGMPKERFSAEFPKEGPSILRIQQVVRGDSAAYFCASSLLEGISGGDTGELFFGEGSRLTVL.